Following are 31 T cell receptor beta chains from one sample sequenced in a study of Graves' ophthalmopathy and Graves' hyperthyroidism. The sequenced template was RNA, covering the TCR beta CDR3 region. Scientists carried out first-round RT-PCR using HTBI primers and then a second-round multiplex PCR. Each CDR3 protein is one row after TCRdb ran MiXCR on the multiplex PCR reads. This sample has hundreds of thousands of distinct CDR3 sequences, with over 20% found just once. Material for sequencing was peripheral blood. The receptors derive from a woman aged 18-29 years with stable Graves' hyperthyroidism. Some clones in this sample may be carry-over from other donors' samples.

This clonotype came up many times. This chain joins TRBV4-1 and TRBJ2-5, with D unresolved. The CDR3 length is 16 residues. The germline V and J ends were trimmed by 1 base and 0 bases, with 12 bases remaining between them. Germline V lookup: CDR1 MGHRA, CDR2 YSYEKL. The CDR3 is CASSQGGRVNQETQYF. The CDR3 bases are TGCGCCAGCAGCCAAGGAGGTCGAGTTAACCAAGAGACCCAGTACTTC.

This clonotype has ten or more counts. A much bigger clone sits one base away, suggesting this may be a read error. This rearrangement joins TRBV6-5 to TRBJ1-1, with unresolved D. The CDR3 runs to 14 residues. V lost 3 bases and J 4 bases, leaving 12 bases between the germline ends. Germline CDR1 reads MNHEY; CDR2 reads SVGAGI. The CDR3 region is CASSYRTESTEAFF. CDR3 bases: TGTGCCAGCAGTTATCGGACGGAGAGCACTGAAGCTTTCTTT.

This clonotype was detected a few times. This sequence joins TRBV2 and TRBJ2-5; D assignment may be TRBD1 or TRBD2 (5 bases each). V was trimmed by 7 bases and J by 4 bases, leaving 22 bases between them. The CDR3 spans 16 residues. CDR1 SNHLY and CDR2 FYNNEI come from the germline V gene. This CDR3 reads CASNLQRNAGGETQYF. CDR3 nucleotide sequence: TGTGCCAGCAACCTCCAGCGGAACGCTGGGGGAGAGACCCAGTACTTC.

A word on this clonotype: This sequence may be a read error, since a much larger clone differs from it by one base. The genes are TRBV2 and TRBJ2-6; no firm D call. The CDR3 runs to 16 residues. The germline gives CDR1 SNHLY, CDR2 FYNNEI. The CDR3 DNA reads TGTGCCAGCATCGGTGACGTATACTCTGGGACCAACGTCCTGACTTTC. Translation: CASIGDVYSGTNVLTF. Full variable domain (missing parts from reference TRBV2 and TRBJ2-6): EPEVTQTPSHQVTQMGQEVILRCVPISNHLYFYWYRQILGQKVEFLVSFYNNEISEKSEIFDDQFSVERPDGSNFTLKIRSTKLEDSAMYFCASIGDVYSGTNVLTFGAGSRLTVL.

This clonotype was detected many times. The V gene is TRBV24-1, the J gene TRBJ2-4; TRBD2 is a possible D gene (6 bases). V was trimmed by 0 bases and J by 7 bases, leaving 6 bases between them. The CDR3 is 13 residues long. Germline V gene data show CDR1 as KGHDR and CDR2 as SFDVKD. The CDR3 sequence: CATSDLRGNIQYF. CDR3 bases: TGTGCCACCAGTGATTTGCGGGGGAACATTCAGTACTTC.

This clonotype was observed many times. The V call is TRBV30, the J call TRBJ2-2, with D possibly TRBD1 on 5 matching bases. CDR3 size: 11 residues. Germline-derived CDR1 and CDR2 are GTSNPN and SVGIG (reference sequence). CDR3 sequence: CATGNTGELFF. CDR3 nucleotide sequence: TGTGCTACAGGGAACACCGGGGAGCTGTTTTTT.

This clonotype was recorded many times. The chain links TRBV7-2 to TRBJ2-7; TRBD1 matches 7 bases. The CDR3 runs 14 residues. The trim removed 5 bases at V and 5 bases at J, leaving 9 bases unmatched. Germline-derived CDR1 and CDR2 are SGHTA and FQGNSA. The CDR3 sequence: CASSQGTAAHEQYF. The CDR3, as DNA: TGTGCCAGCAGCCAAGGGACAGCTGCCCACGAGCAGTACTTC. The full variable domain, completed using reference TRBV7-2 and TRBJ2-7, is GAGVSQSPSNKVTEKGKDVELRCDPISGHTALYWYRQSLGQGLEFLIYFQGNSAPDKSGLPSDRFSAERTGGSVSTLTIQRTQQEDSAVYLCASSQGTAAHEQYFGPGTRLTVT.

This clonotype has a count of ten or more. CDR3 residues: CASRHGTGELFF. For the CDR3, the DNA is TGTGCCAGCAGGCACGGGACCGGGGAGCTGTTTTTT. The rearrangement links TRBV12-3 or TRBV12-4 to TRBJ2-2, with D unclear. Trimming pared 6 bases from V and 5 bases from J, leaving 7 bases between. The length of the CDR3 is 12 residues.

This clonotype was detected ten times or more. CDR3 in DNA: TGTGCCAGCAGTTACGCGAGACAGGGGCGCAATCAGCCCCAGCATTTT. Translated, it gives CASSYARQGRNQPQHF. The chain is built from TRBV6-2 or TRBV6-3 and TRBJ1-5; 8 nucleotides line up with TRBD1. The germline CDR1 and CDR2 sequences are MNHEY and SVGEGT. The CDR3 has 16 amino acids. V shed 2 bases and J 2 bases; nucleotides not matched to a gene: 5.

The V call is TRBV5-1, the J call TRBJ1-5; tentatively, D is TRBD1 (5 bases). Trimming pared 7 bases from V and 3 bases from J, leaving 14 bases between. This CDR3 is built from 14 residues. Germline CDR1 reads SGHRS; CDR2 reads YFSETQ. The CDR3: CASGPTADNQPQHF. CDR3 sequence (DNA): TGCGCCAGCGGCCCGACAGCGGACAATCAGCCCCAGCATTTT.

The chain links TRBV27 to TRBJ1-6; the D is unclear. The CDR3 is 15 amino acids. The germline V and J ends were trimmed by 6 bases and 7 bases, with 16 bases remaining between them. Germline lookup yields CDR1 MNHEY and CDR2 SMNVEV (reference sequence). The CDR3 sequence is CASSFEGIVNSPLHF. CDR3 nucleotide sequence: TGTGCCAGCAGCTTTGAGGGTATAGTGAATTCACCCCTCCACTTT.

This clonotype was observed at least ten times. The chain links TRBV10-3 to TRBJ2-3; 10 bases match TRBD1. The CDR3 has 13 residues. Losses at the gene ends were 10 bases for V and 7 bases for J; bases not matched to a gene: 8. Germline V gives CDR1 ENHRY, CDR2 SYGVKD. The CDR3 loop is CATSTGGTYTQYF. DNA of the CDR3: TGTGCCACCTCGACAGGGGGCACGTATACGCAGTATTTT.

The table lists this clonotype with many counts. This chain connects TRBV5-1 to TRBJ2-2, with a weak D call TRBD2 (6 bases). Trimming removed 5 bases at V and 0 bases at J, with 14 bases between. CDR3 length: 16 residues. Germline assignment: CDR1 SGHRS and CDR2 YFSETQ. The chain's CDR3 is CASSPQGGTNTGELFF. CDR3 coding DNA: TGCGCCAGCAGTCCCCAAGGCGGGACGAACACCGGGGAGCTGTTTTTT.

The CDR3 loop is CASTLWGMYEQYF. The CDR3 nucleotides are TGTGCCAGCACCCTCTGGGGGATGTACGAGCAGTACTTC. The chain couples TRBV6-1 to TRBJ2-7; D is possibly TRBD1 or TRBD2 (5 bases each). The CDR3 spans 13 residues. Germline V gives CDR1 MNHNS, CDR2 SASEGT. Trimming removed 7 bases at V and 4 bases at J, with 14 bases between.

The chain employs TRBV6-1 and TRBJ1-2; D might be TRBD1 (6 bases). Germline values: CDR1 MNHNS, CDR2 SASEGT. The CDR3 sequence is 15 residues long. With 4 bases removed from V and 4 bases from J, the gap between germline ends came to 16 bases. Written as DNA, the CDR3 is TGTGCCAGCAGTGGGTTGGACAGAACCTCCTATGGCTACACCTTC. Its translation: CASSGLDRTSYGYTF.

This clonotype was found many times. The chain joins TRBV6-4 to TRBJ1-2; D is unresolved. The CDR3 totals 13 residues. In germline, CDR1 is MRHNA, CDR2 SNTAGT. V lost 9 bases to trimming and J lost 8 bases, with 19 bases between them. CDR3 protein: CASRRTALEGYTF. DNA for the CDR3: TGTGCCAGTAGGCGGACGGCGTTAGAAGGCTACACCTTC.

V and J are TRBV12-3 or TRBV12-4 and TRBJ1-1, with D possibly matching TRBD1 (5 bases). CDR3 length: 15 amino acids. Trimming stripped 5 bases from V and 1 base from J, with 14 bases between. CDR3 protein: CASSHRNQGNTEAFF. The CDR3 nucleotides are TGTGCCAGCAGTCATCGAAATCAGGGGAACACTGAAGCTTTCTTT.

The V gene is TRBV12-3 or TRBV12-4, the J gene TRBJ1-1; the match to TRBD1 covers 7 bases. This CDR3 contains 15 residues. J was trimmed by 0 bases and V by 6 bases; bases with no gene match: 7. The CDR3 nucleotides read TGTGCCAGCAGCCCTTACAGGGGTTTGAACACTGAAGCTTTCTTT. Protein: CASSPYRGLNTEAFF.

This clonotype was picked up a small number of times. The rearrangement joins TRBV20-1 to TRBJ2-7; D is unclear. V was cut by 3 bases and J by 3 bases, with 9 bases left in between. Germline values: CDR1 DFQATT, CDR2 SNEGSKA (reference sequence). This CDR3 has 12 residues. The chain's CDR3 is CSASWQFYEQYF. Here the CDR3 DNA reads TGCAGTGCTAGTTGGCAGTTCTACGAGCAGTACTTC.

The chain has TRBV6-1 and TRBJ1-1; 9 bases map to TRBD1. Germline-derived CDR1 and CDR2 are MNHNS and SASEGT. V was clipped by 8 bases and J by 3 bases; unmatched bases: 7. CDR3 length equals 14 residues. The CDR3 DNA reads as TGTGCCAGCCGGGACAGGGAGATTTACACTGAAGCTTTCTTT. It translates to CASRDREIYTEAFF.

The chain has TRBV11-2 and TRBJ2-2; perhaps TRBD1 as D (6 bases). The CDR3 has 18 amino acids. The germline V gene encodes CDR1 SGHAT and CDR2 FQNNGV. V lost 0 bases and J lost 3, with 17 bases in between. The CDR3 reads CASSLESGIGGDTGELFF. CDR3 DNA sequence: TGTGCCAGCAGCTTAGAATCTGGGATAGGGGGTGACACCGGGGAGCTGTTTTTT.

This clonotype was observed at least ten times. The junction departs from the called germline gene at one end, perhaps through a read error. The chain carries TRBV7-9 and TRBJ2-7; D uncertain. CDR1 and CDR2 (germline): SEHNR, FQNEAQ (reference sequence). The CDR3 is 15 residues long. This CDR3 reads CTSSSPQTLSYEQYF. The CDR3 nucleotides are TGTACCAGCAGCTCCCCTCAGACCCTGTCCTACGAGCAGTACTTC.

The V call is TRBV12-3 or TRBV12-4, the J call TRBJ1-1; 8 bases line up with TRBD1. This CDR3 is 16 amino acids long. Trimming at V came to 6 bases and at J to 4 bases, leaving 13 bases not matched to a gene. Here the CDR3 reads CASSPRTGREGTEAFF. The DNA for the CDR3 is TGTGCCAGCAGCCCCCGGACAGGGAGGGAAGGCACTGAAGCTTTCTTT.

This chain uses TRBV20-1 with TRBJ2-7, with 11 bases fitting TRBD2. V was pared by 5 bases and J by 1 base, with 10 bases of the junction left unmatched. Germline V gene sequence: CDR1 DFQATT, CDR2 SNEGSKA (reference sequence). The CDR3 extends over 16 amino acids. DNA of the CDR3: TGCAGTGCTGGCCACCCGACTAGCGGGATGTCCTACGAGCAGTACTTC. Its protein product is CSAGHPTSGMSYEQYF.

This clonotype was seen many times. The rearrangement uses TRBV4-1 and TRBJ2-4, with D perhaps TRBD2 (6 bases). Per germline, CDR1 MGHRA and CDR2 YSYEKL. This CDR3 contains 15 residues. Between the trimmed V and J ends, which lost 2 bases and 0 bases, there was a span of 8 bases. The DNA of the CDR3 is TGCGCCAGCAGCCAAATGGGACTAGCCAAAAACATTCAGTACTTC. The encoded protein is CASSQMGLAKNIQYF.

The rearrangement joins TRBV20-1 to TRBJ1-5; 8 bases line up with TRBD1. Germline CDR1 DFQATT, CDR2 SNEGSKA (reference sequence). V was clipped by 6 bases and J by 1 base; unmatched bases: 2. The CDR3 consists of 13 residues. This CDR3 is CSAWTGSNQPQHF. The CDR3 coding sequence is TGCAGTGCCTGGACAGGGAGCAATCAGCCCCAGCATTTT.

This clonotype came up many times. V and J are TRBV20-1 and TRBJ2-7; the D gene is possibly TRBD1 (5 bases). V lost 5 bases, J lost 9 bases, and 20 bases lay in between. Germline CDR1 is DFQATT and CDR2 is SNEGSKA (reference sequence). The CDR3 has 13 residues. The CDR3 is CSAVDNLDIGQYF. CDR3 nucleotides: TGCAGTGCTGTGGACAACTTGGACATCGGGCAGTACTTC.

The genes are TRBV3-1 and TRBJ2-7; 8 nucleotides agree with TRBD2. V lost 0 bases to trimming and J lost 5 bases; unmatched junction nucleotides: 6. The germline V gene encodes CDR1 LGHDT and CDR2 YNNKEL (reference sequence). The CDR3 extends over 15 amino acids. The CDR3 region is CASSQDREGLNEQYF. The CDR3 DNA reads as TGTGCCAGCAGCCAAGATCGGGAGGGACTCAACGAGCAGTACTTC.

This clonotype was detected many times. The chain's CDR3 is CASTDRGRYGYTF. The CDR3 DNA reads as TGTGCCAGTACGGACAGGGGAAGGTATGGCTACACCTTC. The rearrangement joins TRBV19 to TRBJ1-2; 9 bases align to TRBD1. J gave up 5 bases and V 7 bases, and 5 bases lay outside the gene matches. This CDR3 comprises 13 residues. The germline gives CDR1 LNHDA, CDR2 SQIVND (reference sequence).

This clonotype was seen a few times. The chain carries TRBV20-1 and TRBJ2-2; D is undetermined. CDR3 length: 14 residues. Germline assignment: CDR1 DFQATT and CDR2 SNEGSKA (reference sequence). Trimming stripped 5 bases from V and 0 bases from J, with 10 bases between. The CDR3 DNA reads TGCAGTGCTTCGACGGAATCGAACACCGGGGAGCTGTTTTTT. Its protein is CSASTESNTGELFF.

This clonotype was detected only a few times. This chain joins TRBV9 and TRBJ1-2, with D hard to call. The CDR3 runs 15 residues. Trimming shortened V by 4 bases and J by 4 bases, and 17 bases separated the two germline ends. Germline CDR1 reads SGDLS; CDR2 reads YYNGEE. The CDR3 here is CASSSQDGWGYGYTF. In DNA, the CDR3 is TGTGCCAGCAGCTCCCAGGACGGGTGGGGCTATGGCTACACCTTC.